The rows below give T cell receptor beta chains drawn from one sample of a study of blood T cell repertoires in COVID-19. Sequencing used immunoSEQ multiplex PCR; TCRdb keeps in-frame clones, though not all of them. The sample lists 150,000 to 200,000 clones, about 82% occurring once. The source material was PBMCs or T cells enriched from blood (not recorded which). Receptors were obtained from a woman in her thirties who had recovered from COVID-19. Each CDR3 is given with its conserved first and last residue. The D gene is left open where the match is weak. The listing skips clone size in some rows; elsewhere it reads once, few, many or a size class.

CDR3: CASSRQGGNQPQHF; DNA: TGTGCCAGCAGCAGACAGGGCGGGAATCAGCCCCAGCATTTT; V: TRBV7-9; size: NA; J: TRBJ1-5; D: TRBD1; length: 14
CDR3: CASTVDGDSRTYEQYF; DNA: TGTGCCAGTACAGTGGATGGGGACTCACGAACCTACGAGCAGTACTTC; V: TRBV28; size: NA; J: TRBJ2-7; D: NA; length: 16
CDR3: CASISTSGSYNEQFF; DNA: TGTGCCAGCATCTCGACTAGCGGGAGCTACAATGAGCAGTTCTTC; V: TRBV25-1; size: NA; J: TRBJ2-1; D: TRBD2; length: 15
CDR3: CASSLQGNTEAFF; DNA: TGCGCCAGCAGCTTACAGGGGAACACTGAAGCTTTCTTT; V: TRBV5-1; size: NA; J: TRBJ1-1; D: NA; length: 13
CDR3: CASNIAGVDEQYF; DNA: TGTGCCAGCAACATAGCGGGAGTGGACGAGCAGTACTTC; V: TRBV11-2; size: few; J: TRBJ2-7; D: TRBD2; length: 13
CDR3: CASSPPTSGGYEQYF; DNA: TGTGCCAGCAGTCCGCCCACTAGCGGGGGGTACGAGCAGTACTTC; V: TRBV28; size: NA; J: TRBJ2-7; D: TRBD2; length: 15
CDR3: CASSPVSPYNEQFF; DNA: TGTGCCAGCTCACCAGTCTCCCCCTACAATGAGCAGTTCTTC; V: TRBV18; size: NA; J: TRBJ2-1; D: NA; length: 14
CDR3: CASSLLSWTDPNYGYTF; DNA: TGTGCCAGCAGTCTACTTTCATGGACAGATCCTAACTATGGCTACACCTTC; V: TRBV28; size: NA; J: TRBJ1-2; D: NA; length: 17
CDR3: CASRTGAGGSDTQYF; DNA: TGTGCCAGCAGGACAGGTGCGGGGGGGTCAGATACGCAGTATTTT; V: TRBV6-5; size: NA; J: TRBJ2-3; D: TRBD2; length: 15
CDR3: CASSARGFVSTDTQYF; DNA: TGTGCCAGCAGCGCCAGGGGGTTCGTAAGCACAGATACGCAGTATTTT; V: TRBV7-9; size: NA; J: TRBJ2-3; D: TRBD1; length: 16
CDR3: CASSLSQGSTDTQYF; DNA: TGTGCCAGCAGCTTATCCCAGGGAAGCACAGATACGCAGTATTTT; V: TRBV7-9; size: NA; J: TRBJ2-3; D: NA; length: 15
CDR3: CASSWDSGNTGELFF; DNA: TGTGCCAGCAGCTGGGACAGTGGGAACACCGGGGAGCTGTTTTTT; V: TRBV5-6; size: few; J: TRBJ2-2; D: TRBD1; length: 15
CDR3: CASSEDPTSGSIPYNEQFF; DNA: TGTGCCAGCAGCGAGGACCCCACTAGCGGGAGTATCCCCTACAATGAGCAGTTCTTC; V: TRBV9; size: NA; J: TRBJ2-1; D: TRBD2; length: 19
CDR3: CASSPPGGPPYNEQFF; DNA: TGTGCCAGCAGCCCGCCAGGGGGCCCTCCCTACAATGAGCAGTTCTTC; V: TRBV9; size: NA; J: TRBJ2-1; D: TRBD1; length: 16
CDR3: CASSEAGDSQF; DNA: TGTGCCAGCAGTGAAGCAGGGGACAGCCAGTTC; V: TRBV6-1; size: once; J: TRBJ1-2; D: TRBD1; length: 11
CDR3: CASSLGAGWSYNEQFF; DNA: TGTGCCAGCAGCTTAGGAGCAGGGTGGTCCTACAATGAGCAGTTCTTC; V: TRBV7-2; size: NA; J: TRBJ2-1; D: NA; length: 16
CDR3: CASSITGTPSYEQYF; DNA: TGTGCCAGTAGTATCACAGGAACACCTTCCTACGAGCAGTACTTC; V: TRBV19; size: once; J: TRBJ2-7; D: NA; length: 15
CDR3: CASSLGREVHEQYF; DNA: TGTGCCAGCAGCTTGGGACGGGAGGTCCACGAGCAGTACTTC; V: TRBV5-4; size: once; J: TRBJ2-7; D: TRBD2; length: 14
CDR3: CASKESGITYEQYF; DNA: TGTGCCAGCAAGGAGTCAGGGATAACCTACGAGCAGTACTTC; V: TRBV7-3; size: NA; J: TRBJ2-7; D: NA; length: 14
CDR3: CASSQGDSYEQFF; DNA: TGTGCCAGCAGCCAAGGAGACAGTTATGAGCAGTTCTTC; V: TRBV4-2; size: NA; J: TRBJ2-1; D: NA; length: 13
CDR3: CASSGGDRGAEKLFF; DNA: TGTGCCAGCAGTGGGGGCGACAGGGGAGCTGAAAAACTGTTTTTT; V: TRBV2; size: few; J: TRBJ1-4; D: TRBD1; length: 15
CDR3: CASSRGGQGNQPQHF; DNA: TGTGCCAGCAGCCGGGGGGGCCAAGGCAATCAGCCCCAGCATTTT; V: TRBV3-1/TRBV3-2; size: NA; J: TRBJ1-5; D: NA; length: 15
CDR3: CASLAGLGNEQFF; DNA: TGTGCTAGTCTAGCGGGATTGGGCAATGAGCAGTTCTTC; V: TRBV12-5; size: NA; J: TRBJ2-1; D: TRBD2; length: 13
CDR3: CASSPTPDPGLRGQFF; DNA: TGTGCCAGCAGCCCCACTCCTGACCCGGGACTACGAGGGCAGTTCTTC; V: TRBV7-3; size: NA; J: TRBJ2-1; D: TRBD2; length: 16
CDR3: CASRHPGGEEAFF; DNA: TGCGCCAGCAGGCATCCGGGGGGAGAGGAAGCTTTCTTT; V: TRBV5-1; size: NA; J: TRBJ1-1; D: NA; length: 13
CDR3: CASSFGSSGAMDTQYF; DNA: TGTGCCAGCAGTTTTGGTTCTAGCGGTGCCATGGATACGCAGTATTTT; V: TRBV27; size: NA; J: TRBJ2-3; D: TRBD2; length: 16
CDR3: CASSEISGGPGETQYF; DNA: TGTGCCAGCAGTGAAATATCGGGAGGGCCAGGGGAGACCCAGTACTTC; V: TRBV2; size: once; J: TRBJ2-5; D: TRBD2; length: 16
CDR3: CASSSGQGMNTEAFF; DNA: TGTGCCAGCAGTTCTGGACAGGGTATGAACACTGAAGCTTTCTTT; V: TRBV6-5; size: NA; J: TRBJ1-1; D: TRBD1; length: 15
CDR3: CASSLIRTGELFF; DNA: TGTGCCAGCAGCTTAATCCGGACCGGGGAGCTGTTTTTT; V: TRBV11-3; size: NA; J: TRBJ2-2; D: NA; length: 13
CDR3: CASSELRDGANVLTF; DNA: TGTGCCAGCAGTGAACTCAGGGATGGGGCCAACGTCCTGACTTTC; V: TRBV6-1; size: NA; J: TRBJ2-6; D: NA; length: 15
CDR3: CASSEGEWTGGADTQYF; DNA: TGTGCCAGCAGTGAAGGGGAATGGACAGGGGGAGCAGATACGCAGTATTTT; V: TRBV25-1; size: NA; J: TRBJ2-3; D: TRBD1; length: 17
CDR3: CASTEEDSSSYEQYF; DNA: TGTGCCAGCACCGAGGAAGACAGCAGCTCCTACGAGCAGTACTTC; V: TRBV6-5; size: NA; J: TRBJ2-7; D: NA; length: 15
CDR3: CASSRHFTTSGGYEQYF; DNA: TGTGCCAGCAGCCGCCATTTCACTACTAGCGGGGGGTACGAGCAGTACTTC; V: TRBV4-2; size: NA; J: TRBJ2-7; D: TRBD2; length: 17
CDR3: CASSLTGTGEYNEQFF; DNA: TGTGCCAGCAGTTTGACAGGGACAGGGGAGTACAATGAGCAGTTCTTC; V: TRBV28; size: NA; J: TRBJ2-1; D: TRBD1; length: 16
CDR3: CASSSETGGGGTEAFF; DNA: TGCGCCAGCAGCTCGGAAACAGGGGGCGGAGGCACTGAAGCTTTCTTT; V: TRBV5-1; size: NA; J: TRBJ1-1; D: TRBD1; length: 16
CDR3: CASSEKVVGWGDSGNTIYF; DNA: TGTGCCAGCAGTGAAAAGGTCGTCGGGTGGGGCGACTCTGGAAACACCATATATTTT; V: TRBV6-1; size: NA; J: TRBJ1-3; D: NA; length: 19
CDR3: CASIGAGGYQETQYF; DNA: TGTGCCAGCATTGGAGCGGGAGGTTACCAAGAGACCCAGTACTTC; V: TRBV3-1/TRBV3-2; size: NA; J: TRBJ2-5; D: TRBD2; length: 15
CDR3: CAIRRDSAGNTIYF; DNA: TGTGCCATCAGACGGGACAGCGCTGGAAACACCATATATTTT; V: TRBV10-3; size: NA; J: TRBJ1-3; D: TRBD1; length: 14
CDR3: CASYDRVQGPQHF; DNA: TGTGCCAGTTATGACAGGGTGCAGGGGCCCCAGCATTTT; V: TRBV28; size: NA; J: TRBJ1-5; D: TRBD1; length: 13
CDR3: CSATPEDEQFF; DNA: TGCAGTGCTACCCCAGAGGATGAGCAGTTCTTC; V: TRBV20-1; size: NA; J: TRBJ2-1; D: NA; length: 11
CDR3: CASSFATQGGQPQHF; DNA: TGTGCCAGCAGCTTCGCTACCCAGGGAGGCCAGCCCCAGCATTTT; V: TRBV7-9; size: NA; J: TRBJ1-5; D: NA; length: 15
CDR3: CASSVGQINEKLFF; DNA: TGTGCCAGCAGCGTAGGGCAGATTAATGAAAAACTGTTTTTT; V: TRBV9; size: NA; J: TRBJ1-4; D: NA; length: 14
CDR3: CASSGTGVYEQFF; DNA: TGTGCCAGCAGTGGGACAGGGGTTTATGAGCAGTTCTTC; V: TRBV2; size: NA; J: TRBJ2-1; D: TRBD1; length: 13
CDR3: CASSLRGTGGEDGYTF; DNA: TGTGCCAGCAGCTTACGCGGGACAGGGGGCGAAGATGGCTACACCTTC; V: TRBV7-3; size: NA; J: TRBJ1-2; D: TRBD1; length: 16
CDR3: CASSLYGTTPYEQYF; DNA: TGCGCCAGCAGCTTGTATGGGACTACCCCCTACGAGCAGTACTTC; V: TRBV5-1; size: NA; J: TRBJ2-7; D: TRBD2; length: 15